The following is a TCR beta chain sequence with its context. What this receptor recognizes is not known. Each CD8+ T cell subset was flow-sorted in triplicate, and 250,000 to 300,000 cells per subset were placed directly into RLT lysis buffer. To exclude memory contaminants, naive CD8+ T cells were stringently defined as CD45RO-CCR7+CD27+CD95-. Peripheral blood mononuclear cells were isolated from buffy coats by standard density gradient centrifugation. Naive CXCR3-negative and CXCR3-positive CD8+ T cells were flow-sorted on a FACSAria III. Total RNA was extracted from sorted cells with an RNeasy Mini Kit. From its cysteine to its phenylalanine, the CDR3 spans 15 amino acids. The DNA is not on file. Looking up the germline V gene (reference sequence) yields CDR1 MNHEY and CDR2 SMNVEV. The sample comes from a study of CXCR3-negative and CXCR3-positive naive CD8 T cells (dated by TCRdb to about 2019). Regarding the complete study: Approximately 140 million TRB reads were obtained in total, roughly 1.5 +/- 0.3 million reads per library. Diversity and physicochemical repertoire analyses covered roughly ten donors pooled from two independent experiments. For the TRBV-TRBJ cluster analysis, the naive subsets came from roughly 5 donors, while the memory cells came from 3 donors. Overall results and qualifications from the work: TRB CDR3s from CXCR3-positive naive cells showed higher hydrophobicity (lower Kidera factor 4), lower energy, and higher strength and volume indices than CXCR3-negative naive cells. Within the same donor, TRBV-TRBJ usage looked similar between naive CXCR3-negative and CXCR3-positive cells, but memory cells had distinct patterns. Both naive subsets had comparably high repertoire diversity, while memory CD8+ T cells had much lower repertoire diversity. Because CXCR3 expression was partially decreased after cryopreservation, freshly isolated PBMCs were used for most assays. Because surface CD5, which has been linked to self-reactivity in mice, was comparable between naive subsets, TCR interaction strength was also inferred from TRB CDR3 physicochemical properties.

The listed sequencing device is NextSeq 550. The Human TCR Profiling Kit (MiLaboratory) was used to prepare UMI-labeled 5' RACE TRB cDNA libraries. cDNA synthesis used the entire amount of extracted RNA, and PCR amplification then used the entire amount of cDNA produced. The libraries were made side by side, with each library going through the same number of PCR cycles. The authors' analysis ran thus. With a minimum of two reads required per UMI, MIGEC and MiXCR pulled out about 52,000 +/- 9,100 unique UMI-labeled TRB cDNA molecules from each library. Each library averaged about 40,000 +/- 10,000 functional in-frame TRB CDR3 nucleotide clonotypes without stop codons. Diversity metrics, including normalized Shannon-Wiener and Chao1, were computed in VDJtools after downsampling to 5000 UMI-labeled TRB molecules per sample. Clonotype-size-weighted physicochemical properties of the central five CDR3 residues (interaction energy, strength, volume and Kidera factor 4) were computed in VDJtools. TCRdb reprocessed the reads and provides one entry for every CDR3 protein sequence; no DNA is given. TCRdb, rather than the study authors, made the V and J calls. This sample's table has entries for more than 100,000 distinct CDR3 sequences. The ten top clones hold 0.4% to 0.5% of the sample.

Recombination connected TRBV27 to TRBJ2-4; TCRdb calls TRBD2, which cannot be checked without DNA. The sequencing sample was made of naive CXCR3+ CD8+ T cells from blood. According to the study, the label for this sample's cell subset or site signals: CD45RO-CCR7+CD27+CD95- naive CD8+ T cells expressing CXCR3 (TNR3+). The receptor was isolated from a human donor in good health. Some clones in this sample may be carry-over from other donors' samples. CDR3 reads: CASSFLQDVGNIQYF.